One and the same sample provided the 22 T cell receptor beta chains below, sequenced in a study of T cells after yellow fever vaccination. TCRdb re-derived calls from the 5' RACE reads in MiXCR, one entry per CDR3 protein. The sample comprises under 400,000 distinct CDR3 sequences, 9.5% to 15% of which are singletons, and roughly 3% rests with the top ten. Sequencing used CD4+ T cells sorted from PBMCs, obtained 15 days after the yellow fever booster vaccination. The origin of the receptors is a man aged 18 to 29 who received the YFV17D yellow fever vaccine.

The V and J genes are TRBV7-9 and TRBJ2-7; the D is unclear. CDR1 SEHNR and CDR2 FQNEAQ come from the germline V gene (reference sequence). The germline V and J ends were trimmed by 3 bases and 6 bases, with 6 bases remaining between them. The CDR3 length is 11 residues. CDR3 DNA sequence: TGTGCCAGCAGCTTGATCCCCGAGCAGTACGTC. Encoded protein: CASSLIPEQYV.

The rearrangement uses TRBV24-1 and TRBJ2-3, with 7 bases lining up with TRBD1. The J segment lost 2 bases and the V segment lost 4 bases, leaving 8 bases of the junction unmatched. CDR1 is KGHDR, CDR2 SFDVKD, per germline. The CDR3 runs to 16 residues. DNA for the CDR3: TGTGCCACCAGTGACGCCGGGACAGTACACACAGATACGCAGTATTTT. This codes for CATSDAGTVHTDTQYF.

This clonotype was counted ten times or more. The rearrangement links TRBV5-1 to TRBJ2-7; 7 bases match TRBD1. Germline assignment: CDR1 SGHRS and CDR2 YFSETQ. The CDR3 runs 13 residues. J lost 12 bases, V lost 1 base, and 10 bases had no gene match. In DNA, the CDR3 is TGCGCCAGCAGCTTGATGCCTGACAGGGTGCGGTACTTC. This encodes CASSLMPDRVRYF.

The table lists this clonotype with a few counts. This sequence joins TRBV28 and TRBJ2-4, with D unresolved. Germline lookup yields CDR1 MDHEN and CDR2 SYDVKM. The CDR3 length is 12 residues. The V end was cut by 4 bases, the J end by 4 bases, with 5 bases between. The CDR3 spells CASSYPKNIQYF. The CDR3 DNA reads TGTGCCAGCAGTTACCCGAAAAACATTCAGTACTTC.

The sample holds many counts of this clonotype. The chain recombines TRBV5-1 with TRBJ2-3; 9 nucleotides align to TRBD2. The CDR3 has 16 residues. V was clipped by 2 bases and J by 2 bases; unmatched bases: 6. Per the germline V gene, CDR1 is SGHRS and CDR2 is YFSETQ. CDR3 nucleotides: TGCGCCAGCAGCTTCCAGACTAGCGGCGTCACAGATACGCAGTATTTT. It specifies CASSFQTSGVTDTQYF.

The V call is TRBV25-1, the J call TRBJ1-6, with 7 bases matching TRBD1. V lost 6 bases, J lost 8 bases, and 10 bases stayed unmatched. The CDR3 spans 15 residues. The germline CDR1 and CDR2 sequences are MGHDK and SYGVNS. The CDR3 region has the DNA TGTGCCAGCAGCCGAGATAGGACAGGAGATTCACCCCTCCACTTT. Its protein product is CASSRDRTGDSPLHF.

The CDR3 here is CASITDLETQYF. CDR3 coding DNA: TGTGCCAGCATCACAGATTTAGAGACCCAGTACTTC. This chain uses TRBV6-4 with TRBJ2-5; unclear D gene. The CDR3 consists of 12 residues. Germline CDR1 MRHNA, CDR2 SNTAGT. V lost 7 bases to trimming and J lost 4 bases, with 10 bases between them.

This clonotype was seen only a few times. V is TRBV6-2 or TRBV6-3 and J is TRBJ2-5, with D possibly being TRBD1 (6 bases). This CDR3 is 12 amino acids long. V was cut by 7 bases and J by 7 bases, with 13 bases left in between. CDR1 is MNHEY and CDR2 is SVGEGT in the germline V gene. CDR3: CASTDRKATQYF. For the CDR3, the DNA is TGTGCCAGCACGGACAGAAAGGCGACCCAGTACTTC.

At least ten counts were recorded for this clonotype. One end of the junction does not line up with germline, which may come from a read error. The gene calls are TRBV7-7 and TRBJ2-2; 8 nucleotides match TRBD1. The CDR3 is made up of 19 amino acids. The germline V gene has CDR1 SSHAT and CDR2 FNYEAQ (reference sequence). The CDR3 DNA reads TGTGCTAGCAGCTTTCTTCCACCGACCGGGACAGGGAACACCGGGGAGCTGTTTTTT. Amino acid sequence: CASSFLPPTGTGNTGELFF.

This clonotype was detected a few times. The J gene is TRBJ2-6, the V gene TRBV27; 7 nucleotides align to TRBD2. Trimming at V came to 6 bases and at J to 0 bases, leaving 5 bases not matched to a gene. The CDR3 is made up of 16 amino acids. Germline values: CDR1 MNHEY, CDR2 SMNVEV (reference sequence). CDR3 loop: CASRRSGDSGANVLTF. The CDR3 coding sequence is TGTGCCAGCAGGCGAAGCGGGGACTCTGGGGCCAACGTCCTGACTTTC.

At least ten counts were recorded for this clonotype. V and J are TRBV5-1 and TRBJ2-2, with 7 nucleotides matching TRBD1. The CDR3 is 15 residues long. The trim removed 7 bases at V and 0 bases at J, leaving 6 bases unmatched. The V gene's germline CDR1 is SGHRS and CDR2 YFSETQ. CDR3 protein: CASVAGTANTGELFF. The CDR3 DNA follows: TGCGCCAGCGTCGCCGGGACAGCGAACACCGGGGAGCTGTTTTTT.

This clonotype was picked up a small number of times. This sequence joins TRBV12-3 or TRBV12-4 and TRBJ2-3; 9 bases agree with TRBD1. With V trimmed by 6 bases and J by 5 bases, 6 bases remained unmatched. This CDR3 has 14 amino acids. The CDR3 sequence is CASRTGGRGDTQYF. The CDR3 nucleotides read TGTGCCAGCAGGACAGGGGGACGGGGAGATACGCAGTATTTT.

Ten or more counts support this clonotype. The rearrangement joins TRBV5-4 to TRBJ2-2; TRBD2 matches at 8 bases. The ends lost 1 base at V and 2 bases at J; junction bases unmatched: 4. In germline, CDR1 is SGHNT, CDR2 YYREEE (reference sequence). The CDR3 sequence is 16 residues long. Here the CDR3 DNA reads TGTGCCAGCAGCTTGAACGGGGGGGCCAACACCGGGGAGCTGTTTTTT. It encodes CASSLNGGANTGELFF.

The gene calls are TRBV20-1 and TRBJ1-5; TRBD1 matches at 10 bases. Germline loops: CDR1 DFQATT, CDR2 SNEGSKA (reference sequence). This CDR3 region has 16 residues. Trimming at V came to 0 bases and at J to 8 bases, leaving 10 bases not matched to a gene. CDR3 loop: CSARDYGQGVMEPQHF. The CDR3 nucleotides read TGCAGTGCTAGAGATTACGGACAGGGGGTTATGGAGCCCCAGCATTTT.

This clonotype has only a few counts. This chain joins TRBV4-1 and TRBJ2-5, with 8 bases that match TRBD2. The CDR3 loop spans 15 amino acids. Germline loops: CDR1 MGHRA, CDR2 YSYEKL. The J segment lost 4 bases and the V segment lost 0 bases, leaving 4 bases of the junction unmatched. As DNA, the CDR3 is TGCGCCAGCAGCCAAGAACGGGGGGGAGGAGAGACCCAGTACTTC. Amino acids: CASSQERGGGETQYF.

This clonotype was detected a few times. This chain uses TRBV5-5 with TRBJ1-5; 7 bases agree with TRBD1. V dropped 4 bases and J dropped 5; count of bases not matched to a gene: 6. The length of the CDR3 is 14 residues. Per germline, CDR1 SGHKS and CDR2 YYEKEE (reference sequence). DNA of the CDR3: TGTGCCAGCAGCCCAACAGGGGTTCATCAGCCCCAGCATTTT. The encoded protein is CASSPTGVHQPQHF. Variable domain in full (rest from reference TRBV5-5 and TRBJ1-5): DAGVTQSPTHLIKTRGQQVTLRCSPISGHKSVSWYQQVLGQGPQFIFQYYEKEERGRGNFPDRFSARQFPNYSSELNVNALLLGDSALYLCASSPTGVHQPQHFGDGTRLSIL.

V gene TRBV12-3 or TRBV12-4 combines with J gene TRBJ2-7, with D uncertain. V lost 0 bases and J lost 2, with 5 bases in between. The CDR3 extends over 13 amino acids. The CDR3, as DNA: TGTGCCAGCAGTTTAGCCGTCACCTACGAGCAGTACTTC. Translating it yields CASSLAVTYEQYF.

This clonotype showed up just a few times. V is TRBV19 and J is TRBJ2-5, with TRBD1 matching 10 bases. V shed 5 bases and J 6 bases; nucleotides not matched to a gene: 6. The CDR3 loop spans 14 amino acids. CDR1 is LNHDA, CDR2 SQIVND, per germline (reference sequence). In DNA form, the CDR3 reads TGTGCCAGTAGTTTGACAGGGGGCGCAAAGACCCAGTACTTC. Its protein is CASSLTGGAKTQYF.

This clonotype has a handful of counts. This chain links TRBV28 with TRBJ1-1; D remains unclear. This CDR3 spans 14 amino acids. Germline V gene sequence: CDR1 MDHEN, CDR2 SYDVKM. The germline V and J ends were trimmed by 8 bases and 1 base, with 14 bases remaining between them. The CDR3 sequence: CASVDPVANTEAFF. The CDR3 coding sequence is TGTGCCAGCGTTGATCCGGTTGCGAACACTGAAGCTTTCTTT.

The chain joins TRBV15 to TRBJ2-1; 9 positions agree with TRBD1. Germline V CDR1 and CDR2: LNHNV, YYDKDF (reference sequence). The V and J ends lost 0 bases and 5 bases, in that order; junction bases with no gene match: 5. This CDR3 is 16 amino acids long. CDR3 residues: CATSRDNRGLDNEQFF. In nucleotides, the CDR3 is TGTGCCACCAGCAGAGATAACAGGGGGCTGGACAATGAGCAGTTCTTC.

This clonotype was found a few times. The gene calls are TRBV5-1 and TRBJ2-3; D remains unclear. The CDR3 length is 15 residues. V lost 0 bases, J lost 1 base, and 9 bases lay in between. Germline CDR1 and CDR2: SGHRS and YFSETQ. The CDR3, as DNA: TGCGCCAGCAGCTTGGCCCAGCTTGGCACAGATACGCAGTATTTT. Encoded protein: CASSLAQLGTDTQYF.

CDR3 sequence (DNA): TGCGCCAGCAGCCAACCGGGACCGACAGCTAACTATGGCTACACCTTC. Protein sequence: CASSQPGPTANYGYTF. J is TRBJ1-2 and V is TRBV4-1, with D maybe TRBD1 (5 bases). Looked up from germline, CDR1 is MGHRA and CDR2 is YSYEKL. The V and J ends lost 2 bases and 0 bases respectively, with 13 bases between them. CDR3 length: 16 amino acids.